The T cell receptor (beta chain) under discussion was sequenced for a study of human T cells and chemical hapten exposure. Time point noted: patch test 2, 6 weeks after DPC sensitization. Indicated treatment: therapeutic diphenylcyclopropenone sensitization with weekly scalp DPC. Investigators collected blood before applying each patch test. The donor pool consisted of alopecia patients aged 18 to 70 years, considered suitable for DPC. This clonotype was observed a few times. Its antigen is as yet unknown. Germline CDR1 reads LNHDA; CDR2 reads SQIVND (reference sequence). The CDR3 has 14 residues. Between the trimmed V and J ends, which lost 4 bases and 4 bases, there was a span of 13 bases. Study-wide findings and caveats: Compared with pre-sensitization or healthy control sets, expanded TCRs clustered more.

Unique molecular identifiers were linked by the library to individual cDNA molecules. TCRdb re-called the RACE reads through MiXCR, storing one row per CDR3 protein. The data hold tens of thousands of distinct CDR3 sequences, with about 9.3% observed a single time. Sequences were derived from whole blood, sampled in connection with sensitization to the hapten diphenylcyclopropenone (DPC). This receptor was obtained from a woman between 45 and 65 years old with alopecia areata. Some clones in this sample may be carry-over from other donors' samples. The V and J genes are TRBV19 and TRBJ1-2; no clear D gene. CDR3 sequence: CASSNQALGYGYTF. The CDR3 DNA sequence: TGTGCCAGTAGTAATCAGGCTCTGGGCTATGGCTACACCTTC.